These 10 T cell receptor beta chains share one sample of origin, sequenced in a study of post-analysis software for immune sequencing data. Overall study findings and caveats: Patients used five TRBV segments, including TRBV5-6, TRBV5-1 and TRBV20-1, more often than controls.

Incorporated into the TCR beta cDNA libraries were unique molecular identifiers, which served to reduce PCR and sequencing biases. Via MiXCR, TCRdb re-called the PCR reads, giving one row per CDR3 protein. There are hundreds of thousands of distinct CDR3 sequences in the sample; roughly 30% occur only once, and around 0.56% lies in the top ten. These receptors are not linked to any known antigen. The specimen sequenced was blood. The receptors were sampled from a girl between 10 and 17 years old with multiple sclerosis.

The J gene is TRBJ2-7, the V gene TRBV20-1, with 12 bases that match TRBD1. The CDR3 runs 14 residues. The J segment lost 5 bases and the V segment lost 3 bases, leaving 5 bases of the junction unmatched. Germline CDR1 reads DFQATT; CDR2 reads SNEGSKA (reference sequence). The CDR3 nucleotides read TGCAGTGCTAGGGGACAGGGGGCGAAGGACGAGCAGTACTTC. Protein sequence: CSARGQGAKDEQYF.

This clonotype was observed a few times. The chain carries TRBV6-6 and TRBJ2-4; TRBD2 matches at 12 bases. CDR3 length: 14 amino acids. V was pared by 6 bases and J by 8 bases, with 5 bases of the junction left unmatched. Germline assignment: CDR1 MNHNY and CDR2 SVGAGI (reference sequence). CDR3: CASSGLAGSDIQYF. For the CDR3, the DNA is TGTGCCAGCAGCGGACTAGCGGGGAGCGACATTCAGTACTTC.

A remark on this clonotype: This could be a read error, since a much larger clone is one nucleotide away. The genes are TRBV7-2 and TRBJ2-5; possible D gene TRBD2, 6 bases. The ends were cut back, 5 bases at V and 5 bases at J, with 15 bases in the middle. The CDR3 has 14 residues. Looked up from germline, CDR1 is SGHTA and CDR2 is FQGNSA. CDR3 amino acids: CASSPGTAYETQYF. The CDR3 bases are TGTGCCAGCAGCCCTGGGACTGCCTACGAGACCCAGTACTTC.

CDR3 sequence (DNA): TGTGCCAGCAGTCCCCCTGGACTGGGTTTAGGGGTTTCACCCCTCCACTTT. This sequence encodes CASSPPGLGLGVSPLHF. The V gene is TRBV2, the J gene TRBJ1-6, with a tentative D call TRBD1 (5 bases). The V and J ends lost 5 bases and 9 bases respectively, with 23 bases between them. Germline V gene lookup returns CDR1 SNHLY and CDR2 FYNNEI. CDR3 length equals 17 residues.

The rearrangement links TRBV20-1 to TRBJ2-2; 7 bases agree with TRBD2. V lost 5 bases, J lost 0 bases, and 12 bases stayed unmatched. The CDR3 has 17 amino acids. Germline V gives CDR1 DFQATT, CDR2 SNEGSKA (reference sequence). The CDR3 reads CSAEPDGRGANTGELFF. Written as DNA, the CDR3 is TGCAGTGCTGAGCCCGATGGTCGGGGGGCGAACACCGGGGAGCTGTTTTTT.

This clonotype was seen only a few times. V and J are TRBV15 and TRBJ2-7, with 7 bases that match TRBD2. The J segment lost 5 bases and the V segment lost 3 bases, leaving 7 bases of the junction unmatched. The CDR3 spans 14 residues. In germline, CDR1 is LNHNV, CDR2 YYDKDF (reference sequence). The CDR3 sequence: CATSRGGTLDEQYF. The CDR3 DNA reads TGTGCCACCAGCAGGGGGGGGACCTTGGACGAGCAGTACTTC.

J is TRBJ2-3 and V is TRBV7-9; tentative D call: TRBD1 (5 bases). V was cut by 4 bases and J by 5 bases, with 13 bases left in between. Germline CDR1 SEHNR, CDR2 FQNEAQ (reference sequence). This CDR3 has 14 residues. The CDR3 DNA reads TGTGCCAGCAGCTCACCCCGTACAGGAGATACGCAGTATTTT. Translation gives CASSSPRTGDTQYF.

The table lists this clonotype with a few counts. J is TRBJ2-1 and V is TRBV6-2 or TRBV6-3; D uncertain. This CDR3 comprises 13 residues. Germline CDR1 is MNHEY and CDR2 is SVGEGT. V dropped 6 bases and J dropped 10 bases, with 16 bases sitting between them. The CDR3 loop reads CASSPSGAGEQFF. The CDR3 nucleotides are TGTGCCAGCAGCCCGAGTGGAGCCGGCGAGCAGTTCTTC.

V gene TRBV20-1 combines with J gene TRBJ2-1, with D possibly being TRBD2 (5 bases). This CDR3 has 14 amino acids. The V gene's germline CDR1 is DFQATT and CDR2 SNEGSKA (reference sequence). Trimming stripped 6 bases from V and 4 bases from J, with 16 bases between. CDR3 protein: CSALLEERYNEQFF. DNA of the CDR3: TGCAGTGCCCTGTTGGAGGAGAGGTACAATGAGCAGTTCTTC.

The table lists this clonotype with a few counts. The gene calls are TRBV9 and TRBJ1-2; unclear D gene. V lost 2 bases to trimming and J lost 8 bases, with 25 bases between them. CDR1 and CDR2 from the germline V gene are SGDLS and YYNGEE. The length of the CDR3 is 17 residues. The CDR3 here is CASSVRLLNLGGWGYTF. The CDR3 DNA follows: TGTGCCAGCAGCGTCAGGCTATTGAATCTCGGAGGTTGGGGCTACACCTTC. Filled out from reference TRBV9 and TRBJ1-2, the complete variable domain reads DSGVTQTPKHLITATGQRVTLRCSPRSGDLSVYWYQQSLDQGLQFLIQYYNGEERAKGNILERFSAQQFPDLHSELNLSSLELGDSALYFCASSVRLLNLGGWGYTFGSGTRLTVV.